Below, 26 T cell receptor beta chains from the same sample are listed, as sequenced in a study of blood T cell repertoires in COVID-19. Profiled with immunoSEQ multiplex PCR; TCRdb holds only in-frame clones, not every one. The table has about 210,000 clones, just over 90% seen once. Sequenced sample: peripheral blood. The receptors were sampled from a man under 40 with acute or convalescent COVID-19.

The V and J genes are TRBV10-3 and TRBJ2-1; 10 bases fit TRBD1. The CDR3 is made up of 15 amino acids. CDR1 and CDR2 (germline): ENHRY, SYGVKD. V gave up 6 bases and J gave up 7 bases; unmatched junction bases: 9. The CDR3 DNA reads TGTGCCATCAGGACCGGGACAGGGGCTTGGAATGAGCAGTTCTTC. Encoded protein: CAIRTGTGAWNEQFF.

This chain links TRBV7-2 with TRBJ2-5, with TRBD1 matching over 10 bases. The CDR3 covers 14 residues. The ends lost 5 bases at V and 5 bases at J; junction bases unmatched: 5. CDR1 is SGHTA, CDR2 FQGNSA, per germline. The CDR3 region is CASSPDRGRETQYF. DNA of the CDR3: TGTGCCAGCAGCCCTGACAGGGGGCGCGAGACCCAGTACTTC.

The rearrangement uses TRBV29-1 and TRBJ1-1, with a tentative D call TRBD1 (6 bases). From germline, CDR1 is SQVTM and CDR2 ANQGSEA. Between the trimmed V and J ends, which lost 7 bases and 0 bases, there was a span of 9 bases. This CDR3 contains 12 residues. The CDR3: CSAQGMNTEAFF. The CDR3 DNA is TGCAGCGCCCAGGGGATGAACACTGAAGCTTTCTTT.

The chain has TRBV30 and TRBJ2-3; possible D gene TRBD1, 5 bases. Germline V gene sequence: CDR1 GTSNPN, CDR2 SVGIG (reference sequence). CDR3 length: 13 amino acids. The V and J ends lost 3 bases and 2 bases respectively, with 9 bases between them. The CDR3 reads CAWSPGNTDTQYF. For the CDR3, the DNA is TGTGCCTGGAGCCCAGGGAACACAGATACGCAGTATTTT.

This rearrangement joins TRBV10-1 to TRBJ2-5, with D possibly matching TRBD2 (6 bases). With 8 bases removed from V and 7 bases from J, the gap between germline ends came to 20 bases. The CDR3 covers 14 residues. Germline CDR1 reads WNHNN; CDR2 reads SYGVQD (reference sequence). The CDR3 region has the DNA TGCGCCAGCTCGGCTCGTGCCGGGGGTGGGACCCAGTACTTC. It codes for CASSARAGGGTQYF.

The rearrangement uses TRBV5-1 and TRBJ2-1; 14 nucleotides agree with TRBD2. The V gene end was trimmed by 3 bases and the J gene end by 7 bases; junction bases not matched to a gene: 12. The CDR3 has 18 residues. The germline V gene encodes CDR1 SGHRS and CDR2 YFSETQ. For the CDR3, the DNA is TGCGCCAGCAGCTCCGGATTTGGGACTAGCGGGAGTACGAATGAGCAGTTCTTC. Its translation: CASSSGFGTSGSTNEQFF.

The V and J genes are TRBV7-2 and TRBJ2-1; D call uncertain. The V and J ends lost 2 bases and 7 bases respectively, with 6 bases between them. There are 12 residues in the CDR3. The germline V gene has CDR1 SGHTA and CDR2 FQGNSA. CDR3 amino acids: CASSLFRNEQFF. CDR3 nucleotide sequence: TGTGCCAGCAGCTTATTCAGAAATGAGCAGTTCTTC.

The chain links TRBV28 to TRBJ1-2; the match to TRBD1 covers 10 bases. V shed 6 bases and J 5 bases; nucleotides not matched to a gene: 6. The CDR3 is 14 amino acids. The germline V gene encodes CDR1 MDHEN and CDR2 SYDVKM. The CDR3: CASRRDRGIYGYTF. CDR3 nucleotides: TGTGCCAGCAGGAGGGACAGGGGAATATATGGCTACACCTTC.

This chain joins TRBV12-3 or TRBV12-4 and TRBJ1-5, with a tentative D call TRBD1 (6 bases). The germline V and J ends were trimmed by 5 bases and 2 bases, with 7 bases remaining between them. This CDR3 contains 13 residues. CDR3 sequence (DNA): TGTGCCAGCAGTCCAGGGGGCAATCAGCCCCAGCATTTT. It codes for CASSPGGNQPQHF.

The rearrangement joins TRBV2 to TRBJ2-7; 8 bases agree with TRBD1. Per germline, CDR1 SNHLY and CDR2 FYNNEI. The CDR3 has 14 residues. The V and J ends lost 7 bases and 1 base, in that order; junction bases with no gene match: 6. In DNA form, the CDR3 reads TGTGCCAGCAATCGGGACAGGCCGTCCTACGAGCAGTACTTC. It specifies CASNRDRPSYEQYF. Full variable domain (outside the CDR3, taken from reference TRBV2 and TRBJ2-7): EPEVTQTPSHQVTQMGQEVILRCVPISNHLYFYWYRQILGQKVEFLVSFYNNEISEKSEIFDDQFSVERPDGSNFTLKIRSTKLEDSAMYFCASNRDRPSYEQYFGPGTRLTVT.

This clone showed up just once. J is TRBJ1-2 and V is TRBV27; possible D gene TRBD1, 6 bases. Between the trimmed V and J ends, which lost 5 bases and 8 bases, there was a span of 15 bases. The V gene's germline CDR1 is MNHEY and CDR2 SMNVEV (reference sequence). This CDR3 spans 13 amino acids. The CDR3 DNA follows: TGTGCCAGCAGTCGTGATCTCAGGGGAGGCTACACCTTC. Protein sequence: CASSRDLRGGYTF.

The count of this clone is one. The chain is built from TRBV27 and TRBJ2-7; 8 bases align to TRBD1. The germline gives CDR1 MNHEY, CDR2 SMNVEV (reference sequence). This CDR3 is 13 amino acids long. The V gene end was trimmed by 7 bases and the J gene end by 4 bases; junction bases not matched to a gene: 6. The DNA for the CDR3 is TGTGCCAGCACCCCGACAGGGGCATACGAGCAGTACTTC. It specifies CASTPTGAYEQYF.

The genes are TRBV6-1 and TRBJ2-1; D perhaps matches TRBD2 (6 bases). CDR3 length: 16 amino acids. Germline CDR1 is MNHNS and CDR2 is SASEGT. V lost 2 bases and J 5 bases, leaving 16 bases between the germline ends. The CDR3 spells CASSEWWEAPHNEQFF. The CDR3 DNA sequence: TGTGCCAGCAGTGAATGGTGGGAGGCCCCCCACAATGAGCAGTTCTTC.

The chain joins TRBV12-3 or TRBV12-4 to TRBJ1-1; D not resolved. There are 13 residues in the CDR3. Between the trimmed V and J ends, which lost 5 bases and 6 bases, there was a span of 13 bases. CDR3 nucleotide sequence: TGTGCCAGCAGTCGCCAACTGGACTCTGAAGCTTTCTTT. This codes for CASSRQLDSEAFF.

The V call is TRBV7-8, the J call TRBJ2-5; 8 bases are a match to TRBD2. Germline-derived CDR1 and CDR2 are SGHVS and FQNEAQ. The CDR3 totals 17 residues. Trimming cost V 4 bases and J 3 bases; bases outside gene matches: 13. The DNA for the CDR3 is TGTGCCAGCAGCTCCTACCGGCTGACTAGCGCCAAAGAGACCCAGTACTTC. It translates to CASSSYRLTSAKETQYF.

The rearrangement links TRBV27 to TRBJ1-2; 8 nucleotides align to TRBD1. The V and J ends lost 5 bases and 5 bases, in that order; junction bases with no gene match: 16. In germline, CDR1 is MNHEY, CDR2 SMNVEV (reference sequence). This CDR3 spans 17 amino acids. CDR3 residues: CASSIGQGRFPRYGYTF. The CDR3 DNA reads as TGTGCCAGCAGTATCGGACAGGGTCGTTTCCCCCGTTATGGCTACACCTTC.

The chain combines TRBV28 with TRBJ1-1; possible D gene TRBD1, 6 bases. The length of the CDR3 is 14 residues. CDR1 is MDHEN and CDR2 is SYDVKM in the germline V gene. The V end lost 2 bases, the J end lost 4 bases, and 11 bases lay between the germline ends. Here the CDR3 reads CASSLGGAVTEAFF. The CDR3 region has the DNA TGTGCCAGCAGTTTAGGGGGGGCTGTCACTGAAGCTTTCTTT.

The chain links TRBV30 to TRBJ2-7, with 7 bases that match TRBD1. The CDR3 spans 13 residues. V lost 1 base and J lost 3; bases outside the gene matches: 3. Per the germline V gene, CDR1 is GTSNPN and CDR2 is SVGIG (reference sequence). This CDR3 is CAWSAGQNYEQYF. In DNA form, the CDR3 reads TGTGCCTGGAGTGCGGGACAGAACTACGAGCAGTACTTC. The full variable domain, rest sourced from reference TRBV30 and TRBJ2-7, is SQTIHQWPATLVQPVGSPLSLECTVEGTSNPNLYWYRQAAGRGLQLLFYSVGIGQISSEVPQNLSASRPQDRQFILSSKKLLLSDSGFYLCAWSAGQNYEQYFGPGTRLTVT.

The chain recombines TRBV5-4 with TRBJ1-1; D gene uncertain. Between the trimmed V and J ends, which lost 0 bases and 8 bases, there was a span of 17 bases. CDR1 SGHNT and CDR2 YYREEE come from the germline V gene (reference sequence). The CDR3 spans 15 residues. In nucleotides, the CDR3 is TGTGCCAGCAGCTTGGAACAAAACACCGCGGAGGAAGCTTTCTTT. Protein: CASSLEQNTAEEAFF.

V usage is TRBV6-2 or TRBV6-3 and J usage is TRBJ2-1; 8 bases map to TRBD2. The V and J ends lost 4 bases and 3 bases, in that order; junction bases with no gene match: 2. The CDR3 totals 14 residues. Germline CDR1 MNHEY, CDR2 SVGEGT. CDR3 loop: CASSSGGFYNEQFF. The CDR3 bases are TGTGCCAGCAGTTCGGGGGGGTTCTACAATGAGCAGTTCTTC.

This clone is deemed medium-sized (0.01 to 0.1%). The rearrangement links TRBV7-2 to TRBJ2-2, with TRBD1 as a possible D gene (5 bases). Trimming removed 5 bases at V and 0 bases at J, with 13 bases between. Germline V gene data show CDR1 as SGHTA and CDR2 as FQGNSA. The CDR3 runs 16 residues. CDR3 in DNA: TGTGCCAGCAGCCTTCCGACAGAGCCGAACACCGGGGAGCTGTTTTTT. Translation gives CASSLPTEPNTGELFF.

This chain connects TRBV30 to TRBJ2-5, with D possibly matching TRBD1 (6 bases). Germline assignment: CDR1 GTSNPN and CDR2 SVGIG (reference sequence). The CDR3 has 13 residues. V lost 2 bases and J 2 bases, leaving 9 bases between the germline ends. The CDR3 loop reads CAWSSGTQETQYF. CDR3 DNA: TGTGCCTGGAGTTCCGGGACACAAGAGACCCAGTACTTC.

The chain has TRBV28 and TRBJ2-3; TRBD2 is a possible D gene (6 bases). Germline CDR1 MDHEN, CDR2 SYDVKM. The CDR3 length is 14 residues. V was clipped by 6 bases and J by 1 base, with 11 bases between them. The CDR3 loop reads CASRSWGGTDTQYF. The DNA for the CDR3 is TGTGCCAGCAGGTCTTGGGGGGGCACAGATACGCAGTATTTT.

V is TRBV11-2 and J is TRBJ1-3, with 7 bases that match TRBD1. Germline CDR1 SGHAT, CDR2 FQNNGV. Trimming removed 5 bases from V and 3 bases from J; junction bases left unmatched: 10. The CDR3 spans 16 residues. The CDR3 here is CASSIIQGFFGNTIYF. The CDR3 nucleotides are TGTGCCAGCAGCATCATACAGGGGTTCTTTGGAAACACCATATATTTT.

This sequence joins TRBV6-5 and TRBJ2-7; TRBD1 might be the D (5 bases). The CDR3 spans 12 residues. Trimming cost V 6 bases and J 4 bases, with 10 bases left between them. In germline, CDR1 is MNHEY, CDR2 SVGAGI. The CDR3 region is CASRAGQYEQYF. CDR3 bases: TGTGCCAGCAGGGCAGGGCAGTACGAGCAGTACTTC.

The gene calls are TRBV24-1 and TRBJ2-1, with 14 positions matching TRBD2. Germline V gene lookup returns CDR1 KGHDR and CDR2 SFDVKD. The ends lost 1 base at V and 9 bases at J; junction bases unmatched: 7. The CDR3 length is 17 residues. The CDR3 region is CATSDFSGTSGSGEQFF. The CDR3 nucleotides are TGTGCCACCAGTGATTTCAGCGGGACTAGCGGGAGTGGTGAGCAGTTCTTC.